This TCR beta chain was captured by sequencing in a study of cytomegalovirus exposure and HLA in healthy donors (TCRdb year 2017). With regard to the full study: An earlier analysis of several hundred of the donors reported under 300 Gb of sequence data and roughly 120 million unique TCR beta sequences obtained from approximately 180 million T cells. An early release covering approximately 600 HLA-typed donors comprised approximately 290 gigabases of sequencing data and approximately 85 million unique TCR sequences. Among the 398 genotyped donors, 75% to 90% belonged to the genetic ancestry cluster associated with self-reported Caucasian donors. The study aimed to test whether signatures of past pathogen exposure could be identified by cataloging public T cell receptors. The study profiled the T cell repertoires of approximately 700 subjects by immunosequencing and related them to cytomegalovirus serostatus. Besides the first cohort of under 700 subjects, a separate validation cohort made up of 120 different subjects was used. To predict cytomegalovirus infection status, the study combined high-throughput TCR immunosequencing, statistical association of individual TCRs with disease status, and machine learning. A later analysis re-analyzed previously published TCR beta repertoires from 650 to 800 donors and added high-resolution HLA genotyping to study TCR occurrence patterns. Rather than drawing on any new phenotypic data, the later analysis identified candidate immune exposures from TCR beta sequences and the way those sequences occurred across donors. An earlier analysis of 587 of the donors applied high-throughput TCR beta sequencing to assess whether each TCR beta V gene segment acted as functional or pseudogenic. Donor age, sex, ethnicity and CMV serostatus were compiled alongside the repertoire data. A later genetic analysis took genome-wide SNP genotypes for about 55% of the 666 donors and used that subset as a discovery cohort. All discovery cohort repertoires had been generated on a single sequencing platform. HLA typing included class I and class II loci at four-digit resolution. Typing coverage varied by locus: 629-630 donors for A, B, C, DRB1 and DQB1; roughly 510 for DQA1; approximately 610 for DPA1; roughly 450 for DPB1. Roughly five DR-DQ haplotypes were handled as single units for association and clustering, since linkage in the cohort was strong. Among around 400 genotyped donors of the cohort, an average of approximately 240,000 unique TCR beta nucleotide sequences was sequenced per donor, of which about 19% were non-productive.

What the research found in general, with its limitations: When HLA alleles, especially DR and DQ, strongly co-occurred, attributing TCR associations to individual alleles was difficult. In a later analysis, several top co-occurrence clusters were reported to appear linked to parvovirus B19, influenza, CMV and Epstein-Barr virus. A total of roughly 160 TCR beta chains were listed by the study as associated with cytomegalovirus. Because HLA typing was unavailable for some donors at each locus, only the typed subset was used in association tests. Immune exposure information for the cohort was limited to CMV serostatus. An association between a missense DCLRE1C variant and V-gene and J-gene trimming of TCR beta chains was found in a later genetic analysis and replicated in an independent cohort. In both the original and validation cohorts, the classifier was reported to diagnose cytomegalovirus status with high specificity and sensitivity. In this cohort, only TCR beta chains were sequenced, and detectable features were limited by the absence of alpha or paired-chain data. According to the authors, the approach could potentially be generalized to other disease states and immunological phenotypes. A later analysis associated about 18,000 TCR beta sequences with specific HLA alleles at a false discovery rate of 0.05. Presence/absence analyses assumed roughly uniform sequencing depth across donors, an assumption that may not hold. Because the 87-base-pair reads could not distinguish some IMGT-functional V segments, including TRBV6-2 and TRBV6-3, those segments were excluded. Linkage disequilibrium might explain the correlated functional status among segregating V segments, but an unknown experimental factor could not be ruled out. Most TCR sequences were observed very rarely across donors, whereas some public TCRs were present in many individuals. According to a later analysis, most CMV-associated TCR beta chains appeared to be HLA-restricted, and the HLA associations seemed to be driven largely by CMV exposure. In vitro tests confirmed that a few of the cytomegalovirus-associated TCR beta chains recognize cytomegalovirus antigens. A later analysis found that HLA-associated TCR beta chains were more clonally expanded and had lower generation probabilities than equally common non-associated chains. Because counts were too low, about 18 rarely observed V segments, including chromosome 9 orphons, were excluded from the earlier analysis of under 650 of the donors. According to a later genetic analysis, donors in an Asian-associated ancestry cluster had fewer N-insertions in productive TCRs than the approximately 650-donor mean. A cluster of highly shared sequence variants was judged likely to be a technical artifact of the sequencing pipeline. In a later analysis, TCR association rates were found to vary across HLA loci, with the most associated TCRs seen for DRB1 alleles and the fewest for HLA-C alleles. An earlier analysis of around 600 of the donors showed that most TCR beta V segments appeared in productive rearrangements either about 87% or about 30% of the time, which broadly matched IMGT annotations. A further reported finding was that TCR beta sequences accurately predicted the HLA-A and HLA-B alleles for most subjects in the first cohort.

There are 12 amino acids in the CDR3, from cysteine to phenylalanine inclusive. Solely the CDR3 DNA is kept, with 36 bases framed from the first base. Trimming removed 11 bases from V and 6 bases from J; the gene matches leave 5 bases unexplained. From a lookup of the germline V gene, CDR1 and CDR2 are ENHRY and SYGVKD. This clone appeared a few times. Its antigen is unknown. No qualities accompany the bases; no much larger clone lies one base away. The cohort comprised 670 or so healthy bone marrow donors. Cohort members were all nominally healthy when sampled, although unrecorded immune exposures were likely present. The donor was CMV seropositive and was included in the group of 250 to 300 seropositive cohort members. Every donor gave a peripheral blood sample, and the peripheral blood mononuclear cells from that sample were used for TCR beta sequencing. The Qiagen DNeasy Blood Extraction Kit was used to extract genomic DNA from the blood cell samples.

Library preparation was by the immunoSEQ multiplex PCR assay. A mixture of 60 forward primers for TCR Vbeta segments and 13 reverse primers for TCR Jbeta segments was used in the multiplex PCR. A multiplex PCR assay on genomic DNA amplified the CDR3 region of rearranged TCR beta genes. The Illumina HiSeq System was used to sequence the amplified TCR beta libraries as 87-base-pair reads. On the study's bioinformatics: In a later analysis, some 80 million unique TCR beta chains were counted across the roughly 610 repertoires, and roughly 10 million of these chains were shared by at least two donors. A nearest-neighbor algorithm error-corrected the raw reads and collapsed the reads into unique sequences, merging closely related sequences to remove PCR and sequencing errors. To assign V, D and J gene segments, CDR3 sequences were aligned to IMGT reference sequences. For a sequence to be retained, a match of at least six nucleotides was required to both a V gene segment and a J gene segment. A rearrangement counted as productive if the CDR3 had no stop codons and remained in frame with V and J, and every other rearrangement counted as non-productive. Following IMGT convention, CDR3 was defined as the stretch from the second conserved V-encoded cysteine to the conserved J-encoded phenylalanine. The earlier analysis of 550 to 650 of the donors excluded any sequence lacking an unambiguous match to a single V gene segment. An earlier analysis of 587 of the donors classified V segments as functional when productive rearrangements were above 56.7% and as segregating when the standard deviation between donors was above 5%. A statistical classification framework was developed to diagnose cytomegalovirus status using the catalog of TCR beta chain sequences. In a later analysis, TCR nucleotide sequences were compared against IMGT/GENE-DB human TR gene sequences so that V and J genes could be assigned. Using the TCRdist pipeline, a later analysis assigned CDR3 sequences along with most-parsimonious VDJ recombination scenarios. In a later analysis, each TCR beta chain was defined by its CDR3 amino acid sequence together with its V-gene family, and reads without a unique V-gene family were excluded. To address suspected cross-contamination and a sequencing artifact, a later analysis removed approximately 600 highly shared, low-generation-probability nucleotide sequences. In a later analysis, a clonal expansion index for each public chain was calculated from normalized within-repertoire ranks of inferred template counts. In a later analysis, generation probabilities were computed with a VDJ recombination model fitted to out-of-frame rearrangements, and the resulting probabilities were checked against IGoR. A later analysis scored TCR-TCR, TCR-HLA and TCR-CMV co-occurrence with hypergeometric tests, applying a repertoire-size bias correction to TCR pairs. A later analysis estimated false discovery rates by permuting HLA or CMV assignments 20 times. In a later analysis, co-occurring TCRs were grouped using DBSCAN, and TCRdist sequence similarity was added for clustering within HLA-allele-positive subsets. Repertoires with fewer than 30,000 or more than 120,000 public chains were left out of co-occurrence clustering, as were several repertoires with anomalous nucleotide sharing. TCRdb mirrors the immuneACCESS table, restricted to in-frame sequences. Some clones are absent from its copies; in checked studies, under half trace to an unresolved V gene, and the reason for the others is unknown. Clonal size and the V and J genes are those of that table, whereas D and trimming came from the DNA. Counted in this sample were approximately 78,000 clones; 65% to 80% of them appeared once. The ten biggest clones cover about 20% of the sample.

The specimen sequenced was PBMCs. This sequence uses TRBV10-3 and TRBJ2-2, and 8 junctional nucleotides match TRBD2. This sequence was found in a man aged 35-49 years in good health and CMV-seropositive. The nucleotide sequence is TGTGCCCTCGGCGGGGGGCCCGGGGAGCTGTTTTTT. This gives the protein CALGGGPGELFF.